These 25 T cell receptor beta chains came from one sample sequenced in a study of T cells in Graves' hyperthyroidism and ophthalmopathy. Using RNA transcripts as the source, TCR beta CDR3 regions were amplified. Using the HTBI primer set, a first-round RT-PCR was run on the TCR CDR3. A single record per CDR3 protein comes from TCRdb applying MiXCR to the multiplex PCR reads. Among hundreds of thousands of distinct CDR3 sequences listed, under 15% were seen once. The sequencing input was blood. These receptors all come from a man between 18 and 35 years old with Graves' ophthalmopathy.

This clonotype was observed at least ten times. The chain joins TRBV20-1 to TRBJ2-7, with a weak D call TRBD1 (6 bases). V was cut by 6 bases and J by 0 bases, with 9 bases left in between. CDR1 and CDR2 from the germline V gene are DFQATT and SNEGSKA (reference sequence). This CDR3 has 12 residues. CDR3 in DNA: TGCAGTGCGACCAGGGGCTCCTACGAGCAGTACTTC. Amino acid sequence: CSATRGSYEQYF.

The chain combines TRBV9 with TRBJ2-7; a weak D match, TRBD2 (6 bases). The CDR3 covers 16 residues. The germline V gene encodes CDR1 SGDLS and CDR2 YYNGEE. The germline V and J ends were trimmed by 3 bases and 3 bases, with 19 bases remaining between them. The CDR3 protein is CASSAAGTLLIYEQYF. The CDR3 DNA reads as TGTGCCAGCAGCGCCGCCGGGACTTTACTCATCTACGAGCAGTACTTC.

At least ten counts were recorded for this clonotype. The chain employs TRBV12-3 or TRBV12-4 and TRBJ1-2; possibly TRBD1 for D (5 bases). Between the trimmed V and J ends, which lost 6 bases and 2 bases, there was a span of 16 bases. This CDR3 has 15 amino acids. CDR3 region: CASSRGARENYGYTF. CDR3 in DNA: TGTGCCAGCAGCAGAGGGGCTCGGGAGAACTATGGCTACACCTTC.

This sequence joins TRBV19 and TRBJ1-5, with D hard to call. V was pared by 1 base and J by 0 bases, with 10 bases between. Per germline, CDR1 LNHDA and CDR2 SQIVND (reference sequence). The length of the CDR3 is 16 residues. The CDR3 DNA is TGTGCCAGTAGTATAGGGCAGGTTTATAGCAATCAGCCCCAGCATTTT. Its protein is CASSIGQVYSNQPQHF. The whole variable domain, filled in from reference TRBV19 and TRBJ1-5, reads DGGITQSPKYLFRKEGQNVTLSCEQNLNHDAMYWYRQDPGQGLRLIYYSQIVNDFQKGDIAEGYSVSREKKESFPLTVTSAQKNPTAFYLCASSIGQVYSNQPQHFGDGTRLSIL.

The chain links TRBV11-2 to TRBJ1-4; D possibly corresponds to TRBD1 (5 bases). Germline CDR1 reads SGHAT; CDR2 reads FQNNGV. V lost 4 bases, J lost 5 bases, and 11 bases lay in between. The CDR3 runs 14 residues. The CDR3 nucleotides are TGTGCCAGCAGCTCCTCGTGGGGGAATGAAAAACTGTTTTTT. Protein sequence: CASSSSWGNEKLFF.

This clonotype has a count of ten or more. This chain connects TRBV20-1 to TRBJ1-5; 10 bases are a match to TRBD1. The CDR3 has 15 amino acids. With V trimmed by 7 bases and J by 5 bases, 11 bases remained unmatched. CDR1 and CDR2 (germline): DFQATT, SNEGSKA (reference sequence). The CDR3 region is CSVHGGDRGYQPQHF. CDR3 DNA: TGCAGTGTACATGGGGGGGACAGGGGCTATCAGCCCCAGCATTTT.

The table lists this clonotype with many counts. The rearrangement uses TRBV10-1 and TRBJ2-2; 7 positions agree with TRBD2. The CDR3 length is 17 residues. Looked up from germline, CDR1 is WNHNN and CDR2 is SYGVQD (reference sequence). V lost 3 bases to trimming and J lost 0 bases; unmatched junction nucleotides: 7. The chain's CDR3 is CASSEYPSGPNTGELFF. CDR3 coding DNA: TGCGCCAGCAGTGAATACCCTAGCGGTCCGAACACCGGGGAGCTGTTTTTT.

V gene TRBV18 combines with J gene TRBJ2-7, with 15 bases lining up with TRBD2. The ends lost 3 bases at V and 1 base at J; junction bases unmatched: 4. The CDR3 totals 17 residues. Looked up from germline, CDR1 is KGHSH and CDR2 is LQKENI. Written as DNA, the CDR3 is TGTGCCAGCTCACCCGCAGGGACTAGCGGGAGGTCCTACGAGCAGTACTTC. As protein: CASSPAGTSGRSYEQYF.

In its sample, this clonotype was seen a few times. V usage is TRBV5-4 and J usage is TRBJ2-7; TRBD2 matches 7 bases. The CDR3 extends over 13 amino acids. Trimming took 0 bases from V and 6 from J; bases not matched to a gene: 3. Germline lookup yields CDR1 SGHNT and CDR2 YYREEE (reference sequence). CDR3 region: CASSLGGGPEQYF. In DNA form, the CDR3 reads TGTGCCAGCAGCTTGGGGGGGGGACCCGAGCAGTACTTC.

This clonotype was counted many times. The CDR3 region has the DNA TGTGCCAGCAGCTTAGGGGAGGTTGGCTACACCTTC. Its translation: CASSLGEVGYTF. The V gene is TRBV7-9, the J gene TRBJ1-2; the D is unclear. Germline V gene lookup returns CDR1 SEHNR and CDR2 FQNEAQ (reference sequence). This CDR3 region has 12 residues. The germline V and J ends were trimmed by 1 base and 7 bases, with 7 bases remaining between them. Variable domain in full (rest from reference TRBV7-9 and TRBJ1-2): DTGVSQNPRHKITKRGQNVTFRCDPISEHNRLYWYRQTLGQGPEFLTYFQNEAQLEKSRLLSDRFSAERPKGSFSTLEIQRTEQGDSAMYLCASSLGEVGYTFGSGTRLTVV.

The J gene is TRBJ2-1, the V gene TRBV27; 9 bases align to TRBD1. Germline trimming cut 10 bases from V and 8 bases from J; bases unmatched to any gene: 6. This CDR3 comprises 12 residues. Germline-derived CDR1 and CDR2 are MNHEY and SMNVEV (reference sequence). The chain's CDR3 is CATEDRGYEQFF. CDR3 nucleotide sequence: TGTGCCACCGAGGACAGGGGATATGAGCAGTTCTTC.

This chain joins TRBV6-1 and TRBJ2-1, with 8 nucleotides matching TRBD2. CDR1 MNHNS and CDR2 SASEGT come from the germline V gene. V was clipped by 8 bases and J by 2 bases; unmatched bases: 8. The length of the CDR3 is 15 residues. CDR3 nucleotides: TGTGCCAGCCTTAACCTAGCGGGCACCTACAATGAGCAGTTCTTC. Translated: CASLNLAGTYNEQFF.

This clonotype came up many times. The gene calls are TRBV6-5 and TRBJ1-1; no reliable D call. Deletions cut 0 bases from V and 3 bases from J, with 11 bases between. The germline gives CDR1 MNHEY, CDR2 SVGAGI. This CDR3 region has 15 residues. The chain's CDR3 is CASSYSSGRDTEAFF. The CDR3 nucleotides read TGTGCCAGCAGTTACTCATCGGGGAGGGACACTGAAGCTTTCTTT.

This clonotype was detected many times. The chain carries TRBV15 and TRBJ2-3; TRBD2 aligns across 12 bases. V lost 0 bases and J lost 5; bases outside the gene matches: 9. The CDR3 length is 18 residues. Germline V CDR1 and CDR2: LNHNV, YYDKDF (reference sequence). The CDR3 loop reads CATSRDTLAGGSGDTQYF. In DNA, the CDR3 is TGTGCCACCAGCAGAGATACTCTAGCGGGGGGGTCAGGAGATACGCAGTATTTT.

This clonotype was seen many times. The V call is TRBV20-1, the J call TRBJ1-1; D gene ambiguous. V was cut by 1 base and J by 1 base, with 10 bases left in between. CDR3 length equals 14 residues. Germline values: CDR1 DFQATT, CDR2 SNEGSKA (reference sequence). The CDR3, as DNA: TGCAGTGCTAGAGTTCCGGTTAAGAACACTGAAGCTTTCTTT. Encoded protein: CSARVPVKNTEAFF.

This clonotype was picked up a small number of times. The chain combines TRBV7-9 with TRBJ2-1, with no clear D. V was shortened by 7 bases and J by 8 bases, with 6 bases between the two germline ends. The CDR3 totals 10 residues. CDR1 is SEHNR, CDR2 FQNEAQ, per germline (reference sequence). As DNA, the CDR3 is TGTGCCAGCAACCAAGATGAGCAGTTCTTC. Encoded protein: CASNQDEQFF.

This chain uses TRBV10-1 with TRBJ2-3; no clear D gene. Germline V gene data show CDR1 as WNHNN and CDR2 as SYGVQD (reference sequence). V gave up 7 bases and J gave up 2 bases, with 7 bases separating them. The CDR3 length is 12 residues. The CDR3 sequence is CASTNYTDTQYF. The CDR3, as DNA: TGCGCCAGCACTAACTACACAGATACGCAGTATTTT.

Ten or more counts support this clonotype. This chain links TRBV15 with TRBJ2-1; 7 bases align to TRBD2. The CDR3 extends over 16 amino acids. Germline CDR1 reads LNHNV; CDR2 reads YYDKDF (reference sequence). Trimming took 3 bases from V and 3 from J; bases not matched to a gene: 8. CDR3 DNA: TGTGCCACCAGCAGGGACCTCCGCGGGGGCTACAATGAGCAGTTCTTC. The encoded protein is CATSRDLRGGYNEQFF.

The CDR3 loop is CASSGKPGQGSNEQFF. The CDR3 coding sequence is TGTGCCAGCAGCGGCAAACCGGGACAGGGGAGCAATGAGCAGTTCTTC. The rearrangement uses TRBV9 and TRBJ2-1; TRBD1 agrees at 10 bases. This CDR3 is built from 16 residues. V shed 3 bases and J 6 bases; nucleotides not matched to a gene: 9. Germline CDR1 and CDR2: SGDLS and YYNGEE.

This clonotype was seen ten or more times. The chain recombines TRBV6-2 or TRBV6-3 with TRBJ2-1; TRBD2 agrees at 11 bases. This CDR3 has 15 residues. J gave up 8 bases and V 4 bases, and 7 bases lay outside the gene matches. Germline assignment: CDR1 MNHEY and CDR2 SVGEGT. CDR3 residues: CASSFPGLAVHEQFF. DNA of the CDR3: TGTGCCAGCAGTTTCCCGGGACTAGCGGTGCATGAGCAGTTCTTC.

This chain uses TRBV7-9 with TRBJ1-1; unclear D gene. Looked up from germline, CDR1 is SEHNR and CDR2 is FQNEAQ (reference sequence). The V and J ends lost 3 bases and 1 base respectively, with 12 bases between them. The CDR3 spans 15 residues. CDR3 region: CASSFLRETNTEAFF. Here the CDR3 DNA reads TGTGCCAGCAGCTTTCTGAGGGAGACGAACACTGAAGCTTTCTTT.

Remarks on this clonotype: This sequence may be a read error, since a much larger clone differs from it by one base. The genes are TRBV9 and TRBJ1-1; perhaps TRBD1 as D (5 bases). Trimming removed 0 bases at V and 1 base at J, with 7 bases between. Germline values: CDR1 SGDLS, CDR2 YYNGEE. The CDR3 totals 14 residues. The CDR3 region has the DNA TGTGCCAGCAGCGTAGACCAGGGGAACACTGAAGCTTTCTTT. Translation: CASSVDQGNTEAFF. Full variable domain (remainder filled in from reference TRBV9 and TRBJ1-1): DSGVTQTPKHLITATGQRVTLRCSPRSGDLSVYWYQQSLDQGLQFLIQYYNGEERAKGNILERFSAQQFPDLHSELNLSSLELGDSALYFCASSVDQGNTEAFFGQGTRLTVV.

In its sample, this clonotype was seen many times. The chain uses TRBV12-3 or TRBV12-4 and TRBJ1-4; D is possibly TRBD1 (6 bases). V was shortened by 3 bases and J by 7 bases, with 12 bases between the two germline ends. The CDR3 has 14 amino acids. CDR3 protein: CASSFGRGSEKLFF. CDR3 nucleotide sequence: TGTGCCAGCAGTTTCGGCAGGGGAAGTGAAAAACTGTTTTTT.

The chain recombines TRBV3-1 with TRBJ1-3; the match to TRBD1 covers 8 bases. Germline V gene lookup returns CDR1 LGHDT and CDR2 YNNKEL (reference sequence). Trimming took 4 bases from V and 2 from J; bases not matched to a gene: 7. The CDR3 consists of 16 residues. The DNA for the CDR3 is TGTGCCAGCAGCCGGCCGGGACAGGAGGCTGGAAACACCATATATTTT. Protein product: CASSRPGQEAGNTIYF. The full variable domain, in which reference TRBV3-1 and TRBJ1-3 provide the parts outside the CDR3, is DTAVSQTPKYLVTQMGNDKSIKCEQNLGHDTMYWYKQDSKKFLKIMFSYNNKELIINETVPNRFSPKSPDKAHLNLHINSLELGDSAVYFCASSRPGQEAGNTIYFGEGSWLTVV.

This clonotype was detected many times. V gene TRBV18 combines with J gene TRBJ2-1; weak D call: TRBD1 (6 bases). In germline, CDR1 is KGHSH, CDR2 LQKENI. V shed 5 bases and J shed 5 bases, with 13 bases lying between them. CDR3 size: 14 residues. The CDR3: CASSTDRTHNEQFF. The CDR3 DNA is TGTGCCAGCTCAACCGACAGGACCCACAATGAGCAGTTCTTC.